This T cell receptor (beta chain) originates from a study of control samples from healthy donors and cancer patients. Profiled with immunoSEQ multiplex PCR; TCRdb holds only in-frame clones, not every one. Among fewer than 150,000 clones listed, about 93% were seen once. The CDR3 spans 14 residues. Germline CDR1 reads SNHLY; CDR2 reads FYNNEI. V dropped 9 bases and J dropped 7; count of bases not matched to a gene: 7. The sample was blood. The receptor was isolated from a man between 18 and 29 years old in good health. The rearrangement links TRBV2 to TRBJ2-1; 12 bases fit TRBD2. The CDR3 DNA is TGTGCCAGAAAGACTAGCGGGGGAGGGAATGAGCAGTTCTTC. Its translation is CARKTSGGGNEQFF. The variable domain in full, with the rest retrieved from reference TRBV2 and TRBJ2-1, is EPEVTQTPSHQVTQMGQEVILRCVPISNHLYFYWYRQILGQKVEFLVSFYNNEISEKSEIFDDQFSVERPDGSNFTLKIRSTKLEDSAMYFCARKTSGGGNEQFFGPGTRLTVL.